These 30 T cell receptor beta chains came from one sample sequenced in a study of regulatory T cells in long-lasting Graves disease. Specified time point: newly diagnosed GD, antithyroid drugs for less than 3 months. The TCR library was made from RNA that had been extracted from PBMCs in TRIzol. Arm-PCR with iRepertoire HTBI primers amplified the CDR3 regions for these TCR beta libraries. TCRdb called the multiplex PCR reads again in MiXCR, with one record for every CDR3 protein. The sample records under 500,000 distinct CDR3 sequences, approximately 16% being singletons. Separately, the same data were catalogued under a study of T cells in Graves' hyperthyroidism and ophthalmopathy.

Specimen: peripheral blood mononuclear cells (PBMCs), collected at new diagnosis, from a patient treated with antithyroid drugs. The source of these receptors is a woman under 40 with Graves disease.

The table lists this clonotype with many counts. V usage is TRBV10-2 and J usage is TRBJ2-1; 9 nucleotides align to TRBD2. This CDR3 has 19 residues. Germline V CDR1 and CDR2: WSHSY, SAAADI. Trimming took 1 base from V and 2 from J; bases not matched to a gene: 12. The CDR3 region has the DNA TGCGCCAGCAGTGAGTGGGGAGCGGGAGGCGGGTCAACCTACAATGAGCAGTTCTTC. This encodes CASSEWGAGGGSTYNEQFF.

With respect to this clonotype: This may come from a read error, since a much larger clone is one base off. The J gene is TRBJ1-5, the V gene TRBV11-2; D uncertain. The CDR3 has 16 residues. Germline assignment: CDR1 SGHAT and CDR2 FQNNGV. The germline V and J ends were trimmed by 5 bases and 2 bases, with 16 bases remaining between them. The CDR3 nucleotides are TGTGCCAGCAGCCGGCTCCATTCGATTCGCAATCAGCCCCAGCATTTT. Amino acids: CASSRLHSIRNQPQHF.

This clonotype was recorded at least ten times. The chain carries TRBV5-1 and TRBJ2-1; D may correspond to TRBD1 or TRBD2 (5 bases each). V dropped 0 bases and J dropped 5 bases, with 12 bases sitting between them. The CDR3 is made up of 15 amino acids. Germline V gene sequence: CDR1 SGHRS, CDR2 YFSETQ. CDR3 DNA: TGCGCCAGCAGCTTGGAGGAACGGGGACACAATGAGCAGTTCTTC. Protein: CASSLEERGHNEQFF.

This clonotype occurred many times. The V gene is TRBV6-2 or TRBV6-3, the J gene TRBJ1-2; no clear D gene. There are 14 residues in the CDR3. The germline CDR1 and CDR2 sequences are MNHEY and SVGEGT. Trimming left V 2 bases short and J 3 bases short, with 10 bases between. For the CDR3, the DNA is TGTGCCAGCAGTTACCCTCCCGAGGACTATGGCTACACCTTC. Translating it yields CASSYPPEDYGYTF.

This clonotype was counted ten times or more. The chain carries TRBV3-1 and TRBJ1-2; D unclear. V shed 1 base and J shed 4 bases, with 10 bases lying between them. CDR1 and CDR2 from the germline V gene are LGHDT and YNNKEL (reference sequence). This CDR3 region has 14 residues. The CDR3 reads CASSQAEISYGYTF. The CDR3 nucleotides are TGTGCCAGCAGCCAAGCAGAGATCTCCTATGGCTACACCTTC.

V gene TRBV2 combines with J gene TRBJ2-1; perhaps D is TRBD1 or TRBD2 (5 bases each). Per germline, CDR1 SNHLY and CDR2 FYNNEI. Trimming removed 8 bases at V and 1 base at J, with 15 bases between. The CDR3 loop spans 15 amino acids. The CDR3 here is CASPRPGQSYNEQFF. For the CDR3, the DNA is TGTGCCAGCCCCCGGCCGGGGCAGTCCTACAATGAGCAGTTCTTC. Filled out from reference TRBV2 and TRBJ2-1, the complete variable domain reads EPEVTQTPSHQVTQMGQEVILRCVPISNHLYFYWYRQILGQKVEFLVSFYNNEISEKSEIFDDQFSVERPDGSNFTLKIRSTKLEDSAMYFCASPRPGQSYNEQFFGPGTRLTVL.

The V gene is TRBV6-1, the J gene TRBJ2-3, with D possibly being TRBD1 or TRBD2 (7 bases each). The germline V gene encodes CDR1 MNHNS and CDR2 SASEGT. The V and J ends lost 8 bases and 5 bases respectively, with 20 bases between them. The CDR3 is made up of 15 amino acids. Here the CDR3 DNA reads TGTGCCAGCCGCCTCAGGGGGGGTCTGGGAGATACGCAGTATTTT. It is translated as CASRLRGGLGDTQYF.

The V and J genes are TRBV11-3 and TRBJ2-3, with 10 bases that match TRBD2. This CDR3 contains 20 residues. V dropped 2 bases and J dropped 2; count of bases not matched to a gene: 16. The germline CDR1 and CDR2 sequences are SGHNT and YENEEA. The CDR3 spells CASSLSGTSDPRNPTDTQYF. The CDR3 DNA reads as TGTGCCAGCAGCTTATCCGGGACTAGCGACCCGCGTAATCCCACAGATACGCAGTATTTT. The entire variable domain, with the rest obtained from reference TRBV11-3 and TRBJ2-3, is as follows: EAGVVQSPRYKIIEKKQPVAFWCNPISGHNTLYWYLQNLGQGPELLIRYENEEAVDDSQLPKDRFSAERLKGVDSTLKIQPAELGDSAVYLCASSLSGTSDPRNPTDTQYFGPGTRLTVL.

The CDR3 protein is CASSLSGTGVYEQYF. The CDR3 nucleotides read TGTGCCAGCAGCCTTAGCGGGACAGGGGTGTACGAGCAGTACTTC. The chain has TRBV6-1 and TRBJ2-7; the match to TRBD1 covers 10 bases. J lost 4 bases, V lost 6 bases, and 9 bases had no gene match. Germline CDR1 is MNHNS and CDR2 is SASEGT. This CDR3 comprises 15 residues.

As concerns this clonotype: Possible read error: a much larger clone is one base away. J is TRBJ2-7 and V is TRBV7-3, with 7 bases aligning to TRBD2. CDR1 is SGHTA, CDR2 FQGTGA, per germline. The CDR3 length is 16 residues. V was pared by 8 bases and J by 13 bases, with 26 bases of the junction left unmatched. The CDR3 loop reads CASFPHGGVTALEPYF. Here the CDR3 DNA reads TGTGCCAGCTTCCCGCATGGGGGGGTTACCGCCCTAGAGCCTTACTTC.

This clonotype was counted many times. CDR3 nucleotide sequence: TGCAGTGCTAGAGAGAGGCAGCCGATTTATTCACCCCTCCACTTT. As protein: CSARERQPIYSPLHF. The chain is built from TRBV20-1 and TRBJ1-6; D uncertain. CDR1 and CDR2 (germline): DFQATT, SNEGSKA (reference sequence). V lost 0 bases and J 8 bases, leaving 14 bases between the germline ends. The CDR3 is made up of 15 amino acids.

The chain couples TRBV19 to TRBJ1-2, with TRBD1 identical over 7 bases. The CDR3 totals 16 residues. Looked up from germline, CDR1 is LNHDA and CDR2 is SQIVND (reference sequence). The V and J ends lost 3 bases and 0 bases, in that order; junction bases with no gene match: 7. CDR3 in DNA: TGTGCCAGTAGTATCTGGGACAGCGCAGCTAACTATGGCTACACCTTC. It codes for CASSIWDSAANYGYTF.

This clonotype was detected ten times or more. This chain uses TRBV28 with TRBJ2-1; tentatively, D is TRBD1 (6 bases). CDR1 and CDR2 (germline): MDHEN, SYDVKM. The CDR3 length is 14 residues. Trimming took off 2 bases at V and 9 bases at J, with 14 bases between the two ends. This CDR3 is CASSLPRGLTEQFF. The CDR3 region has the DNA TGTGCCAGCAGTTTACCCAGGGGATTGACTGAGCAGTTCTTC.

This clonotype occurred many times. The chain combines TRBV28 with TRBJ2-3; D perhaps matches TRBD1 (6 bases). Trimming cost V 5 bases and J 2 bases, with 23 bases left between them. CDR3 length equals 18 residues. Germline V lookup: CDR1 MDHEN, CDR2 SYDVKM. CDR3 nucleotide sequence: TGTGCCAGCAGTCCTCATGACAGGTTCTCGCCTCTCACAGATACGCAGTATTTT. Translation: CASSPHDRFSPLTDTQYF.

This clonotype was picked up many times. CDR3: CASSRGGQGATEAFF. CDR3 DNA: TGTGCCAGCAGTCGAGGGGGACAGGGGGCAACTGAAGCTTTCTTT. This chain connects TRBV27 to TRBJ1-1, with 12 positions matching TRBD1. Trimming at V came to 5 bases and at J to 5 bases, leaving 6 bases not matched to a gene. The CDR3 sequence is 15 residues long. CDR1 and CDR2 from the germline V gene are MNHEY and SMNVEV (reference sequence).

Many counts were recorded for this clonotype. The genes are TRBV11-3 and TRBJ1-1; unclear D gene. V lost 3 bases to trimming and J lost 3 bases, with 14 bases between them. The germline V gene has CDR1 SGHNT and CDR2 YENEEA. This CDR3 has 15 residues. CDR3 bases: TGTGCCAGCAGCTTTGGACCTCCGGGGTACACTGAAGCTTTCTTT. Translation gives CASSFGPPGYTEAFF.

On this clonotype itself: Compared with germline, one end of the junction differs, possibly owing to a read error. The V gene is TRBV27, the J gene TRBJ2-5; D is possibly TRBD2 (6 bases). This CDR3 region has 15 residues. CDR1 MNHEY and CDR2 SMNVEV come from the germline V gene (reference sequence). CDR3 region: CASSLSYGGGETHYF. Here the CDR3 DNA reads TGTGCCAGCAGTTTATCGTACGGGGGTGGAGAGACCCATTACTTC.

As regards this clonotype: A much larger clone differs from this one at a single base, so this may be a read error. V usage is TRBV28 and J usage is TRBJ2-5; TRBD2 matches at 9 bases. Trimming took 5 bases from V and 3 from J; bases not matched to a gene: 13. Germline CDR1 reads MDHEN; CDR2 reads SYDVKM. The CDR3 sequence is 17 residues long. The DNA of the CDR3 is TGTGCCAGCAGTGATTTTGACCTAGCGGGGATTAAAGAGACCCAGTACTTC. This sequence encodes CASSDFDLAGIKETQYF.

The table lists this clonotype with many counts. The chain combines TRBV13 with TRBJ2-1; TRBD2 aligns across 11 bases. Germline V CDR1 and CDR2: PRHDT, FYEKMQ (reference sequence). V shed 4 bases and J 3 bases; nucleotides not matched to a gene: 5. The length of the CDR3 is 16 residues. In nucleotides, the CDR3 is TGTGCCAGCAGCTCGGAGACTAGCGGGAACTACAATGAGCAGTTCTTC. Residues: CASSSETSGNYNEQFF.

V usage is TRBV9 and J usage is TRBJ1-2; no firm D call. The CDR3 is made up of 15 amino acids. CDR1 and CDR2 from the germline V gene are SGDLS and YYNGEE. With 0 bases removed from V and 5 bases from J, the gap between germline ends came to 14 bases. CDR3 DNA sequence: TGTGCCAGCAGCGTAGAGGCTCGGGGAACTTATGGCTACACCTTC. Amino acid sequence: CASSVEARGTYGYTF.

This clonotype was counted ten times or more. The chain is built from TRBV11-2 and TRBJ2-1; 7 bases align to TRBD2. This CDR3 is 16 amino acids long. CDR1 is SGHAT and CDR2 is FQNNGV in the germline V gene. J gave up 0 bases and V 8 bases, and 10 bases lay outside the gene matches. In nucleotides, the CDR3 is TGTGCCAGCTTCGGAACCCGGACTAGCTCCTACAATGAGCAGTTCTTC. Translating gives CASFGTRTSSYNEQFF.

On this clonotype: This may be a read error, as it is one base from a much larger clone. The gene calls are TRBV30 and TRBJ1-1; D is undetermined. The CDR3 totals 12 residues. Germline CDR1 GTSNPN, CDR2 SVGIG (reference sequence). V was clipped by 2 bases and J by 8 bases, with 12 bases between them. DNA for the CDR3: TGTGCCTGGAGTCTTGCGTTGAAGGAAGCTTTCTTT. As protein: CAWSLALKEAFF.

This clonotype was detected only a few times. The gene calls are TRBV7-9 and TRBJ2-5, with 8 bases matching TRBD2. J was trimmed by 7 bases and V by 5 bases; bases with no gene match: 12. The V gene's germline CDR1 is SEHNR and CDR2 FQNEAQ (reference sequence). CDR3 length: 15 residues. The CDR3 region has the DNA TGTGCCAGCAGCCCGGCTAGCGGGTCGTTCGGGACCCAGTACTTC. Its protein is CASSPASGSFGTQYF.

This clonotype was found many times. This rearrangement joins TRBV29-1 to TRBJ2-5, with 9 bases lining up with TRBD2. V lost 4 bases and J lost 4; bases outside the gene matches: 16. Looked up from germline, CDR1 is SQVTM and CDR2 is ANQGSEA. The CDR3 covers 17 residues. CDR3 residues: CSVVLAGLTLSSETQYF. CDR3 in DNA: TGCAGCGTTGTTCTAGCGGGACTAACGCTAAGTTCAGAGACCCAGTACTTC.

This clonotype was observed many times. The chain uses TRBV28 and TRBJ1-2; D gene uncertain. The V end was cut by 3 bases, the J end by 4 bases, with 15 bases between. The CDR3 covers 15 residues. Per the germline V gene, CDR1 is MDHEN and CDR2 is SYDVKM. The DNA for the CDR3 is TGTGCCAGCAGTTTCCCCGGACGGAGGACCTATGGCTACACCTTC. Protein product: CASSFPGRRTYGYTF.

V and J are TRBV5-8 and TRBJ2-1; no clear D gene. Germline loops: CDR1 SGHTS, CDR2 YDEGEE. The V and J ends lost 5 bases and 8 bases respectively, with 8 bases between them. The length of the CDR3 is 11 residues. CDR3 residues: CASRVSDEQFF. The CDR3 DNA follows: TGTGCCAGCAGGGTAAGCGATGAGCAGTTCTTC.

Worth noting for this clonotype: Sequence at one end of the junction differs from germline and may be a read error. This sequence joins TRBV7-8 and TRBJ1-5; D remains ambiguous. Germline loops: CDR1 SGHVS, CDR2 FQNEAQ. This CDR3 contains 14 residues. CDR3 amino acids: CAGSLGRRNQPQHF. CDR3 in DNA: TGTGCCGGCAGCTTAGGACGGCGCAATCAGCCCCAGCATTTT.

This clonotype occurred many times. The chain couples TRBV6-2 or TRBV6-3 to TRBJ2-7; TRBD1 is a possible D gene (6 bases). Germline V gives CDR1 MNHEY, CDR2 SVGEGT. The V and J ends lost 2 bases and 7 bases respectively, with 24 bases between them. The CDR3 covers 17 residues. The CDR3 here is CASSYRTGTPTFGEQYF. CDR3 nucleotide sequence: TGTGCCAGCAGTTACAGAACAGGGACCCCGACCTTTGGGGAGCAGTACTTC.

In its sample, this clonotype was seen many times. This chain uses TRBV6-5 with TRBJ1-2; D is unresolved. The CDR3 loop spans 14 amino acids. Germline CDR1 MNHEY, CDR2 SVGAGI. V was cut by 0 bases and J by 8 bases, with 13 bases left in between. CDR3 nucleotide sequence: TGTGCCAGCAGTTACTCGATACGTGGGTTAGGCTACACCTTC. Translation: CASSYSIRGLGYTF.

This clonotype appeared a few times. The J gene is TRBJ2-2, the V gene TRBV10-3; 9 positions agree with TRBD2. Germline-derived CDR1 and CDR2 are ENHRY and SYGVKD. This CDR3 is built from 17 residues. With 0 bases clipped from V and 4 bases from J, the junction kept 6 bases outside the gene matches. The CDR3 coding sequence is TGTGCCATCAGTGAGTCGGCTAGCGGGATAAGCACCGGGGAGCTGTTTTTT. Translated, it gives CAISESASGISTGELFF.